The T cell receptor beta chain described here comes from a study of blood T cell repertoires in COVID-19. Study-level background: Researchers got acute and convalescent COVID-19 samples from the United States, Italy and Spain. In each case, the material was cDNA or gDNA derived from T cells, B-cell-depleted T cells, or PBMCs.

Original handling: How many nucleated cells were present was estimated from reference gene primer amplification. This table comes from immunoSEQ multiplex PCR, and its TCRdb copy is limited to in-frame clones, with some not included. The DNA gave D and trimming, while V, J and clone size come from that table. The sample shows about 210,000 clones, over 80% of them seen only once. Which cohort a participant joined came from the clinical history participants gave. The germline V gene encodes CDR1 MNHEY and CDR2 SMNVEV (reference sequence). The CDR3 runs 16 residues. The V and J ends lost 2 bases and 0 bases respectively, with 13 bases between them. This clone was detected once.

The chain is built from TRBV27 and TRBJ1-1; D ambiguous. The sequence was collected from a man aged 18-30 years with acute COVID-19. The sample taken for sequencing was PBMCs or T cells enriched from blood (not recorded which). CDR3 in DNA: TGTGCCAGCAGTTTACTAAGCCCCCAAATGAACACTGAAGCTTTCTTT. Amino acids: CASSLLSPQMNTEAFF.